The subject of this entry is one T cell receptor beta chain. Its specificity is not known. The data originate from a study of somatic mutations in cytotoxic T cells in rheumatoid arthritis. Study results and limitations: CD8+ clonality rose with age in rheumatoid arthritis patients, not healthy controls. No significant CD8+ T-cell clonality difference was found between rheumatoid arthritis patients and age-matched controls.

TCRdb's table, derived via immunoSEQ multiplex PCR, lists solely in-frame clones and lacks some. The sample gives 9,000 to 13,000 clones, 70% to 75% of which show up once; roughly two fifths is in the top ten. The CDR3 runs to 16 residues. V was pared by 5 bases and J by 1 base, with 14 bases between. In germline, CDR1 is MDHEN, CDR2 SYDVKM. The source of this sequence is an adult with rheumatoid arthritis. The rearrangement joins TRBV28 to TRBJ2-2, with a tentative D call TRBD2 (6 bases). What was sequenced was CD8+ T cells sorted from blood. CDR3 nucleotides: TGTGCCAGCAGTGTCGACGGGGGATTGAACACCGGGGAGCTGTTTTTT. Its translation is CASSVDGGLNTGELFF.